A single sample gave rise to the 31 T cell receptor beta chains below, sequenced in a study of cytomegalovirus exposure and HLA in healthy donors. Using immunoSEQ multiplex PCR, the repertoire was profiled, and TCRdb retains in-frame clones only, with some absent. The table shows approximately 150,000 clones, with approximately 88% occurring only once. Sequencing was performed on PBMCs. The receptors derive from a man younger than 30 in good health and CMV-seropositive.

J is TRBJ1-1 and V is TRBV5-6; D not resolved. Germline loops: CDR1 SGHDT, CDR2 YYEEEE. V was trimmed by 7 bases and J by 1 base, leaving 14 bases between them. The CDR3 is 14 residues long. In DNA form, the CDR3 reads TGTGCCAGCTCCCCACAGCTTACGAACACTGAAGCTTTCTTT. Its translation is CASSPQLTNTEAFF.

The V gene is TRBV15, the J gene TRBJ2-2, with 9 positions matching TRBD1. The CDR3 loop spans 16 amino acids. Germline-derived CDR1 and CDR2 are LNHNV and YYDKDF (reference sequence). The trim removed 3 bases at V and 7 bases at J, leaving 9 bases unmatched. CDR3 in amino acids: CATSSPGQGLGGELFF. DNA for the CDR3: TGTGCCACCAGCAGTCCCGGACAGGGGTTAGGCGGGGAGCTGTTTTTT.

The chain is built from TRBV30 and TRBJ1-2; D remains unclear. This CDR3 spans 13 amino acids. Trimming cost V 5 bases and J 1 base, with 11 bases left between them. Germline loops: CDR1 GTSNPN, CDR2 SVGIG (reference sequence). The CDR3 protein is CAWQSSLNYGYTF. CDR3 nucleotide sequence: TGTGCCTGGCAATCGAGCCTTAACTATGGCTACACCTTC.

J is TRBJ1-2 and V is TRBV6-5, with D perhaps matching TRBD1 (5 bases). The germline V gene has CDR1 MNHEY and CDR2 SVGAGI. This CDR3 has 13 residues. Trimming shortened V by 6 bases and J by 2 bases, and 10 bases separated the two germline ends. The CDR3 region has the DNA TGTGCCAGCAGGCTGACAGTAAACTATGGCTACACCTTC. It translates to CASRLTVNYGYTF.

This chain connects TRBV4-1 to TRBJ2-7; 8 bases fit TRBD2. The V gene's germline CDR1 is MGHRA and CDR2 YSYEKL. Trimming cost V 1 base and J 2 bases; bases outside gene matches: 10. This CDR3 has 17 amino acids. The CDR3 coding sequence is TGCGCCAGCAGCCAAGCATCGACTAGCGCAGTCACCTACGAGCAGTACTTC. Translating gives CASSQASTSAVTYEQYF.

The chain carries TRBV9 and TRBJ1-2; 7 nucleotides line up with TRBD1. CDR1 is SGDLS and CDR2 is YYNGEE in the germline V gene. The CDR3 sequence is 16 residues long. The ends lost 0 bases at V and 2 bases at J; junction bases unmatched: 7. The CDR3 protein is CASSVDEGASNYGYTF. The CDR3, as DNA: TGTGCCAGCAGCGTAGATGAGGGGGCATCCAACTATGGCTACACCTTC.

The V gene is TRBV27, the J gene TRBJ1-2; D unclear. V gave up 6 bases and J gave up 8 bases, with 16 bases separating them. This CDR3 comprises 13 residues. The germline gives CDR1 MNHEY, CDR2 SMNVEV (reference sequence). The chain's CDR3 is CASSLGSREGYTF. The CDR3 DNA follows: TGTGCCAGCAGCCTTGGTTCTAGAGAGGGCTACACCTTC.

The V gene is TRBV19, the J gene TRBJ2-1; 7 bases map to TRBD1. The CDR3 sequence is 18 residues long. V lost 5 bases and J lost 7; bases outside the gene matches: 20. Germline-derived CDR1 and CDR2 are LNHDA and SQIVND (reference sequence). The CDR3 spells CASSPRGGWNRGRNEQFF. CDR3 DNA sequence: TGTGCCAGTAGTCCTAGAGGGGGATGGAACAGGGGTAGAAATGAGCAGTTCTTC.

The V gene is TRBV5-1, the J gene TRBJ1-4, with TRBD1 as a possible D gene (5 bases). This CDR3 has 13 amino acids. The germline V gene encodes CDR1 SGHRS and CDR2 YFSETQ. The ends were cut back, 3 bases at V and 3 bases at J, with 6 bases in the middle. DNA for the CDR3: TGCGCCAGCAGCTGGGGCCCTAATGAAAAACTGTTTTTT. Its translation: CASSWGPNEKLFF.

This chain joins TRBV19 and TRBJ1-5; tentatively, D is TRBD1 (5 bases). This CDR3 spans 11 amino acids. The ends were cut back, 3 bases at V and 11 bases at J, with 8 bases in the middle. Germline V lookup: CDR1 LNHDA, CDR2 SQIVND (reference sequence). This CDR3 is CASSIGATQHF. The CDR3 DNA sequence: TGTGCCAGTAGTATTGGGGCAACCCAGCATTTT.

The rearrangement links TRBV18 to TRBJ2-6; maybe TRBD2 (5 bases). The CDR3 length is 13 residues. The V gene lost 6 bases and the J gene lost 4 bases, with 7 bases spanning the gap. The germline CDR1 and CDR2 sequences are KGHSH and LQKENI. The CDR3: CASSRGGANVLTF. In DNA, the CDR3 is TGTGCCAGCTCCCGGGGAGGGGCCAACGTCCTGACTTTC. Complete variable domain (other parts from reference TRBV18 and TRBJ2-6): NAGVMQNPRHLVRRRGQEARLRCSPMKGHSHVYWYRQLPEEGLKFMVYLQKENIIDESGMPKERFSAEFPKEGPSILRIQQVVRGDSAAYFCASSRGGANVLTFGAGSRLTVL.

The J gene is TRBJ2-5, the V gene TRBV10-3; TRBD2 agrees at 8 bases. After removal of 0 bases from V and 5 bases from J, the junction contained 2 bases not matched to a gene. CDR1 is ENHRY, CDR2 SYGVKD, per germline. CDR3 length: 14 residues. CDR3 loop: CAISESIAGETQYF. The CDR3 DNA reads as TGTGCCATCAGTGAGTCGATAGCGGGGGAGACCCAGTACTTC.

This clone was counted once. The V call is TRBV27, the J call TRBJ2-7, with 9 bases aligning to TRBD1. This CDR3 has 17 residues. The V segment lost 4 bases and the J segment 5 bases; nucleotides outside the gene matches: 15. Per germline, CDR1 MNHEY and CDR2 SMNVEV (reference sequence). As DNA, the CDR3 is TGTGCCAGCAGTTCCGTCCCCCCCGGACAGGGGAACCACGAGCAGTACTTC. It is translated as CASSSVPPGQGNHEQYF.

This chain uses TRBV6-1 with TRBJ2-7; D is unclear. Trimming removed 4 bases from V and 3 bases from J, with 7 bases in between. The CDR3 spans 12 residues. Germline V gene sequence: CDR1 MNHNS, CDR2 SASEGT. The CDR3 nucleotides are TGTGCCAGCAGTGGGCACATCTACGAGCAGTACTTC. Amino acid sequence: CASSGHIYEQYF.

The chain carries TRBV6-5 and TRBJ1-4; tentative D call: TRBD1 (5 bases). From germline, CDR1 is MNHEY and CDR2 SVGAGI. Trimming shortened V by 4 bases and J by 4 bases, and 16 bases separated the two germline ends. The CDR3 runs 16 residues. This CDR3 reads CASSSLLDTYNEKLFF. The CDR3 DNA reads TGTGCCAGCAGTTCTTTATTGGACACCTATAATGAAAAACTGTTTTTT.

Here the CDR3 reads CASSLRGAKNIQYF. The CDR3 DNA is TGTGCCAGCAGCTTACGGGGGGCCAAAAACATTCAGTACTTC. V and J are TRBV13 and TRBJ2-4; a weak D match, TRBD2 (6 bases). Deletions cut 2 bases from V and 1 base from J, with 6 bases between. Germline CDR1 PRHDT, CDR2 FYEKMQ (reference sequence). CDR3 length: 14 residues.

A few counts support this clone. This chain joins TRBV6-5 and TRBJ1-5; maybe TRBD1 (6 bases). The length of the CDR3 is 13 residues. Trimming left V 5 bases short and J 7 bases short, with 12 bases between. Germline CDR1 and CDR2: MNHEY and SVGAGI. This CDR3 reads CASSPTGSQPQHF. In DNA, the CDR3 is TGTGCCAGCAGTCCAACAGGGTCGCAGCCCCAGCATTTT.

V usage is TRBV11-1 and J usage is TRBJ2-7; TRBD1 might be the D (5 bases). CDR3 length: 13 amino acids. Germline V CDR1 and CDR2: SGHAT, FQDESV (reference sequence). V was cut by 5 bases and J by 5 bases, with 13 bases left in between. CDR3 residues: CASSPQGFHEQYF. The CDR3 DNA reads TGTGCCAGCAGCCCCCAGGGTTTCCACGAGCAGTACTTC.

This chain links TRBV5-4 with TRBJ2-7; D call uncertain. Germline CDR1 SGHNT, CDR2 YYREEE (reference sequence). CDR3 length: 15 amino acids. Trimming took off 0 bases at V and 2 bases at J, with 12 bases between the two ends. CDR3 DNA sequence: TGTGCCAGCAGCTTGGTTATTGACGGAGCCTACGAGCAGTACTTC. Translating gives CASSLVIDGAYEQYF.

The chain recombines TRBV7-9 with TRBJ1-1; possible D gene TRBD1, 6 bases. CDR1 and CDR2 from the germline V gene are SEHNR and FQNEAQ (reference sequence). V was clipped by 4 bases and J by 7 bases, with 10 bases between them. The CDR3 has 12 amino acids. The CDR3 sequence is CASSYRDDEAFF. CDR3 sequence (DNA): TGTGCCAGCAGCTACAGGGATGATGAAGCTTTCTTT.

The genes are TRBV18 and TRBJ1-1; 7 bases agree with TRBD1. J lost 4 bases, V lost 1 base, and 3 bases had no gene match. Germline CDR1 reads KGHSH; CDR2 reads LQKENI. CDR3 length: 14 residues. The DNA of the CDR3 is TGTGCCAGCTCACCACTCCAGGGGGGCACTGAAGCTTTCTTT. It codes for CASSPLQGGTEAFF.

This rearrangement joins TRBV5-1 to TRBJ2-5; 7 nucleotides align to TRBD1. With 0 bases clipped from V and 2 bases from J, the junction kept 1 base outside the gene matches. Germline V gene lookup returns CDR1 SGHRS and CDR2 YFSETQ. This CDR3 contains 14 residues. The CDR3 protein is CASSLGDSQETQYF. In DNA, the CDR3 is TGCGCCAGCAGCTTGGGGGACAGTCAAGAGACCCAGTACTTC.

This rearrangement joins TRBV14 to TRBJ1-1, with 8 positions matching TRBD1. The CDR3 loop spans 15 amino acids. Germline assignment: CDR1 SGHDN and CDR2 FVKESK. With V trimmed by 2 bases and J by 1 base, 3 bases remained unmatched. The CDR3 DNA is TGTGCCAGCAGCCAATGGGGGACAGGGAACACTGAAGCTTTCTTT. Translation gives CASSQWGTGNTEAFF.

This chain uses TRBV19 with TRBJ2-7; 10 bases agree with TRBD2. V lost 1 base and J lost 5; bases outside the gene matches: 8. Germline CDR1 LNHDA, CDR2 SQIVND (reference sequence). This CDR3 is 16 amino acids long. The chain's CDR3 is CASSIGIAGGFDEQYF. Written as DNA, the CDR3 is TGTGCCAGTAGTATAGGTATAGCGGGGGGCTTCGACGAGCAGTACTTC. The whole variable domain, remainder taken from reference TRBV19 and TRBJ2-7, is DGGITQSPKYLFRKEGQNVTLSCEQNLNHDAMYWYRQDPGQGLRLIYYSQIVNDFQKGDIAEGYSVSREKKESFPLTVTSAQKNPTAFYLCASSIGIAGGFDEQYFGPGTRLTVT.

V and J are TRBV9 and TRBJ1-4; D unclear. The CDR3 has 14 amino acids. The V end was cut by 1 base, the J end by 2 bases, with 6 bases between. Germline assignment: CDR1 SGDLS and CDR2 YYNGEE. The CDR3 DNA reads as TGTGCCAGCAGCGTATCACAGACTAATGAAAAACTGTTTTTT. Its protein product is CASSVSQTNEKLFF.

This chain uses TRBV11-3 with TRBJ2-1; 10 nucleotides match TRBD2. Germline V CDR1 and CDR2: SGHNT, YENEEA. The CDR3 has 14 amino acids. The V segment lost 5 bases and the J segment 9 bases; nucleotides outside the gene matches: 7. CDR3: CASSELAGDGEQFF. The CDR3 nucleotides are TGTGCCAGCAGCGAGCTAGCGGGAGATGGTGAGCAGTTCTTC.

The chain carries TRBV28 and TRBJ1-2, with 7 bases identical to TRBD1. Trimming at V came to 5 bases and at J to 8 bases, leaving 8 bases not matched to a gene. CDR1 and CDR2 from the germline V gene are MDHEN and SYDVKM. The CDR3 is 13 amino acids. The CDR3 DNA sequence: TGTGCCAGCAGTCAGGGGGGCGTTAGAGGCTACACCTTC. This gives the protein CASSQGGVRGYTF.

The gene calls are TRBV14 and TRBJ2-2; D gene uncertain. V lost 4 bases to trimming and J lost 2 bases, with 11 bases between them. CDR3 size: 15 residues. CDR1 is SGHDN and CDR2 is FVKESK in the germline V gene. DNA for the CDR3: TGTGCCAGCAGCCGGCAGATGTCCAACACCGGGGAGCTGTTTTTT. This gives the protein CASSRQMSNTGELFF.

The chain employs TRBV27 and TRBJ2-1; 9 nucleotides match TRBD2. Germline V lookup: CDR1 MNHEY, CDR2 SMNVEV (reference sequence). V lost 4 bases, J lost 2 bases, and 3 bases stayed unmatched. There are 15 residues in the CDR3. As DNA, the CDR3 is TGTGCCAGCAGTTCGCGGGGGGGCACCTACAATGAGCAGTTCTTC. Residues: CASSSRGGTYNEQFF.

The chain combines TRBV5-6 with TRBJ1-5, with D unclear. Germline lookup yields CDR1 SGHDT and CDR2 YYEEEE. There are 14 residues in the CDR3. Trimming removed 4 bases at V and 4 bases at J, with 12 bases between. The CDR3 sequence: CASSGGFWNQPQHF. The CDR3, as DNA: TGTGCCAGCAGCGGAGGATTCTGGAATCAGCCCCAGCATTTT.

The J gene is TRBJ2-7, the V gene TRBV27, with 8 bases identical to TRBD1. Germline CDR1 and CDR2: MNHEY and SMNVEV (reference sequence). The CDR3 is 15 residues long. V shed 5 bases and J 3 bases; nucleotides not matched to a gene: 9. This CDR3 reads CASSVTGGGYYEQYF. The CDR3, as DNA: TGTGCCAGCAGTGTAACAGGGGGTGGGTACTACGAGCAGTACTTC.